This passage covers 2 T cell receptor beta chains from one sample sequenced in a study of blood T cell repertoires in COVID-19. Repertoires were generated with immunoSEQ multiplex PCR, while TCRdb's copy carries only in-frame clones and drops some. Altogether 200,000 to 250,000 clones are present, under 95% being singletons, with the ten largest covering around 1.2%. Sequencing was done on a sample of peripheral blood. These receptors were taken from a man aged 30 to 39 with acute or convalescent COVID-19.

The J gene is TRBJ2-1, the V gene TRBV14; D remains unclear. The CDR3 consists of 15 residues. The V gene's germline CDR1 is SGHDN and CDR2 FVKESK. V lost 8 bases to trimming and J lost 0 bases, with 14 bases between them. CDR3 bases: TGTGCCAGCGCACCTGAAATTAGCTCCTACAATGAGCAGTTCTTC. Translation gives CASAPEISSYNEQFF.

The chain uses TRBV2 and TRBJ2-7; the D is unclear. Trimming removed 8 bases at V and 1 base at J, with 6 bases between. Germline values: CDR1 SNHLY, CDR2 FYNNEI. CDR3 length equals 11 residues. CDR3 sequence: CASVQSYEQYF. The CDR3 DNA is TGTGCCAGCGTCCAGTCCTACGAGCAGTACTTC.